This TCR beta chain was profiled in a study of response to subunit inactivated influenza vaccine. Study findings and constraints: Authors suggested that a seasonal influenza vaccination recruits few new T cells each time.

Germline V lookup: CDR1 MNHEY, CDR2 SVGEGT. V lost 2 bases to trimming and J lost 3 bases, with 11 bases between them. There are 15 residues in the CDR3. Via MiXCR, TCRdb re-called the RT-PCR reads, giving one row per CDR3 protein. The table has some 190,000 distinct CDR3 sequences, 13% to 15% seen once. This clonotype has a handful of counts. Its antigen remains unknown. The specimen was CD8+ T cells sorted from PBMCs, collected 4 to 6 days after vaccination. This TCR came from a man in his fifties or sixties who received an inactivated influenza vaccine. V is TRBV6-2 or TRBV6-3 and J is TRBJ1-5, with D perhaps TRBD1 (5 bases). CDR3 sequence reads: CASSYMGTFNQPQHF. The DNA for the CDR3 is TGTGCCAGCAGTTACATGGGGACGTTCAATCAGCCCCAGCATTTT.